This TCR beta chain stems from a study of blood T cell repertoires in COVID-19. Assay used: immunoSEQ multiplex PCR; TCRdb lists only in-frame clones, some missing. The sample yields roughly 120,000 clones, 85% to 90% seen once. The sequenced sample consisted of peripheral blood. The TCR was taken from a woman between 65 and 79 years old with acute or convalescent COVID-19.

The CDR3 nucleotides read TGTGCCAGCAGCATCCGGGACATGAACACTGAAGCTTTCTTT. This gives the protein CASSIRDMNTEAFF. This sequence joins TRBV5-4 and TRBJ1-1; possibly TRBD1 for D (6 bases). Per the germline V gene, CDR1 is SGHNT and CDR2 is YYREEE (reference sequence). V lost 4 bases and J 0 bases, leaving 10 bases between the germline ends. The CDR3 is 14 residues long.